The 31 T cell receptor beta chains reported below all come from one sample, sequenced in a study of T cells in Graves' hyperthyroidism and ophthalmopathy. Amplification targeted TCR beta CDR3 regions from RNA transcripts. Primed by the HTBI set, a first-round RT-PCR was run on the TCR CDR3. MiXCR was run by TCRdb on the multiplex PCR reads, yielding one entry per CDR3 protein. The sample has a few hundred thousand distinct CDR3 sequences, roughly an eighth seen once. Material: blood. Receptor source: a woman aged 18 to 35 with Graves' hyperthyroidism.

Ten or more counts support this clonotype. V is TRBV7-2 and J is TRBJ2-7; no firm D call. The length of the CDR3 is 15 residues. CDR1 and CDR2 (germline): SGHTA, FQGNSA. V dropped 2 bases and J dropped 0 bases, with 11 bases sitting between them. The CDR3: CASSLTHLPSYEQYF. CDR3 coding DNA: TGTGCCAGCAGCTTAACACACCTCCCCTCCTACGAGCAGTACTTC.

The chain is built from TRBV5-1 and TRBJ2-5; 10 bases agree with TRBD2. CDR3 length equals 16 residues. Looked up from germline, CDR1 is SGHRS and CDR2 is YFSETQ. V lost 6 bases and J lost 1; bases outside the gene matches: 9. CDR3 loop: CASKPDSGRSQETQYF. CDR3 nucleotide sequence: TGCGCCAGCAAGCCCGATAGCGGGAGGAGCCAAGAGACCCAGTACTTC.

The V call is TRBV14, the J call TRBJ1-5, with 8 bases fitting TRBD1. V lost 2 bases, J lost 2 bases, and 8 bases stayed unmatched. This CDR3 is 17 amino acids long. Germline V gives CDR1 SGHDN, CDR2 FVKESK. The CDR3 is CASSQWTGQRGNQPQHF. CDR3 bases: TGTGCCAGCAGCCAATGGACAGGGCAACGGGGCAATCAGCCCCAGCATTTT.

This clonotype came up many times. The chain uses TRBV20-1 and TRBJ2-3; D is possibly TRBD2 (5 bases). CDR1 DFQATT and CDR2 SNEGSKA come from the germline V gene (reference sequence). The CDR3 length is 14 residues. V was shortened by 0 bases and J by 0 bases, with 7 bases between the two germline ends. CDR3 protein: CSARERGSTDTQYF. The CDR3 bases are TGCAGTGCTAGAGAGCGCGGGAGCACAGATACGCAGTATTTT.

This clonotype appeared many times. CDR3 nucleotide sequence: TGTGCCAGCAGCCTCAGGGATGATGGGGCCAACGTCCTGACTTTC. This gives the protein CASSLRDDGANVLTF. The chain links TRBV2 to TRBJ2-6; a possible D gene is TRBD1 (5 bases). The V gene's germline CDR1 is SNHLY and CDR2 FYNNEI. This CDR3 region has 15 residues. V was trimmed by 6 bases and J by 3 bases, leaving 12 bases between them.

To note about this clonotype: A much larger clone lies a single base off, so this may be a read error. The V call is TRBV28, the J call TRBJ2-7, with D possibly being TRBD2 (6 bases). Germline lookup yields CDR1 MDHEN and CDR2 SYDVKM. The CDR3 contains 13 residues. Trimming left V 5 bases short and J 5 bases short, with 13 bases between. The CDR3 here is CASSIAGRNEQYF. The CDR3 DNA reads as TGTGCCAGCAGTATTGCGGGGCGGAACGAGCAGTACTTC.

This clonotype was detected only a few times. V gene TRBV6-1 combines with J gene TRBJ1-1; weak D call: TRBD1 (5 bases). Germline V CDR1 and CDR2: MNHNS, SASEGT. The V gene lost 5 bases and the J gene lost 4 bases, with 17 bases spanning the gap. This CDR3 is built from 15 residues. CDR3 sequence: CASSQGAAGRTEAFF. The CDR3 DNA reads as TGTGCCAGCAGTCAGGGTGCCGCAGGGCGCACTGAAGCTTTCTTT.

Points on this clonotype: A read error may explain this, as a much larger clone is one base away. This chain connects TRBV29-1 to TRBJ1-2, with 8 nucleotides matching TRBD1. The CDR3 consists of 13 residues. CDR1 SQVTM and CDR2 ANQGSEA come from the germline V gene. In nucleotides, the CDR3 is TGCAGCGTTGCAGGGGGCGGGGGCTATGACTACACCTTC. It encodes CSVAGGGGYDYTF.

The V call is TRBV13, the J call TRBJ2-1, with D perhaps being TRBD1 or TRBD2 (5 bases each). Trimming removed 5 bases from V and 4 bases from J, with 18 bases in between. Germline CDR1 reads PRHDT; CDR2 reads FYEKMQ (reference sequence). This CDR3 contains 16 residues. CDR3 in DNA: TGTGCCAGCAGCCAACCGACGGGACCCAATTACAATGAGCAGTTCTTC. Translation gives CASSQPTGPNYNEQFF.

The chain is built from TRBV9 and TRBJ2-1; TRBD2 matches 8 bases. The CDR3 sequence is 15 residues long. CDR1 and CDR2 from the germline V gene are SGDLS and YYNGEE. The junction had 6 bases not matched to a gene; V was cut back by 4 bases and J by 3 bases. CDR3 DNA sequence: TGTGCCAGCAGCCTCGGGACTAGAAACTACAATGAGCAGTTCTTC. Its protein is CASSLGTRNYNEQFF. The full variable domain, its missing parts supplied by reference TRBV9 and TRBJ2-1, is DSGVTQTPKHLITATGQRVTLRCSPRSGDLSVYWYQQSLDQGLQFLIQYYNGEERAKGNILERFSAQQFPDLHSELNLSSLELGDSALYFCASSLGTRNYNEQFFGPGTRLTVL.

A few counts support this clonotype. The chain couples TRBV29-1 to TRBJ2-3, with TRBD2 matching 10 bases. V was clipped by 1 base and J by 2 bases; unmatched bases: 3. Germline CDR1 reads SQVTM; CDR2 reads ANQGSEA. This CDR3 is built from 15 residues. DNA for the CDR3: TGCAGCGTTGAAGGACTAGCGGGTCCCACAGATACGCAGTATTTT. Protein product: CSVEGLAGPTDTQYF.

This clonotype was counted between two and nine times. This sequence joins TRBV6-4 and TRBJ1-3; no definite D call. V was shortened by 5 bases and J by 0 bases, with 11 bases between the two germline ends. Germline CDR1 and CDR2: MRHNA and SNTAGT. The CDR3 sequence is 15 residues long. The CDR3 coding sequence is TGTGCCAGCAGTCCCCTCAAGGGCTCTGGAAACACCATATATTTT. Translated: CASSPLKGSGNTIYF.

The chain is built from TRBV5-1 and TRBJ2-7, with 9 bases lining up with TRBD1. Looked up from germline, CDR1 is SGHRS and CDR2 is YFSETQ. V lost 2 bases, J lost 2 bases, and 8 bases stayed unmatched. The CDR3 is 16 amino acids. The CDR3 loop is CASSFSGTGLPYEQYF. In DNA, the CDR3 is TGCGCCAGCAGCTTTTCCGGGACAGGGCTCCCCTACGAGCAGTACTTC.

The gene calls are TRBV9 and TRBJ2-5; 7 nucleotides line up with TRBD2. The V and J ends lost 3 bases and 3 bases, in that order; junction bases with no gene match: 5. The CDR3 consists of 14 residues. CDR1 and CDR2 (germline): SGDLS, YYNGEE. The CDR3 region has the DNA TGTGCCAGCAGCGCCGGACTAGATAAAGAGACCCAGTACTTC. Translation gives CASSAGLDKETQYF.

This clonotype came up many times. V gene TRBV27 combines with J gene TRBJ1-1, with 11 bases identical to TRBD1. CDR3 size: 13 residues. Germline V gene sequence: CDR1 MNHEY, CDR2 SMNVEV (reference sequence). With V trimmed by 6 bases and J by 5 bases, 2 bases remained unmatched. CDR3 amino acids: CASRDRGRTEAFF. CDR3 coding DNA: TGTGCCAGCAGGGACAGGGGGCGGACTGAAGCTTTCTTT.

There are many counts of this clonotype. The chain joins TRBV27 to TRBJ1-5; 9 bases match TRBD1. This CDR3 is 14 amino acids long. The V segment lost 6 bases and the J segment 4 bases; nucleotides outside the gene matches: 4. From germline, CDR1 is MNHEY and CDR2 SMNVEV (reference sequence). CDR3 in DNA: TGTGCCAGCAGCCCGGGACAGGGAAATCAGCCCCAGCATTTT. This codes for CASSPGQGNQPQHF.

This clonotype was observed at least ten times. CDR3 region: CASSPGLAGASAYEQYF. The CDR3 nucleotides read TGCGCCAGCAGCCCAGGACTAGCGGGAGCTTCGGCCTACGAGCAGTACTTC. V is TRBV5-1 and J is TRBJ2-7; 13 bases match TRBD2. The CDR3 runs 17 residues. Germline V CDR1 and CDR2: SGHRS, YFSETQ. J lost 2 bases, V lost 4 bases, and 9 bases had no gene match. Variable domain in full (rest from reference TRBV5-1 and TRBJ2-7): KAGVTQTPRYLIKTRGQQVTLSCSPISGHRSVSWYQQTPGQGLQFLFEYFSETQRNKGNFPGRFSGRQFSNSRSEMNVSTLELGDSALYLCASSPGLAGASAYEQYFGPGTRLTVT.

As concerns this clonotype: At one boundary the junction diverges from the germline segment, which might be a read error. This chain uses TRBV12-3 or TRBV12-4 with TRBJ2-7; D possibly corresponds to TRBD1 (5 bases). This CDR3 region has 15 residues. The CDR3 sequence: CASSFPAGYCGEQHF. DNA for the CDR3: TGTGCCAGCAGTTTCCCAGCAGGGTATTGTGGCGAGCAGCACTTC.

This clonotype occurred many times. The chain carries TRBV28 and TRBJ2-1; 8 bases match TRBD2. With 6 bases clipped from V and 7 bases from J, the junction kept 11 bases outside the gene matches. The CDR3 loop spans 15 amino acids. CDR1 MDHEN and CDR2 SYDVKM come from the germline V gene. The CDR3 coding sequence is TGTGCCAGCAGCTCAGGAAGCGGGAGAGGAAATGAGCAGTTCTTC. It codes for CASSSGSGRGNEQFF.

This clonotype was seen ten or more times. The CDR3 sequence is CASGLVPSASGPYNEQFF. The CDR3 DNA reads as TGTGCTAGTGGTTTGGTACCGTCGGCTAGCGGTCCCTACAATGAGCAGTTCTTC. V is TRBV12-5 and J is TRBJ2-1, with 7 bases that match TRBD2. The CDR3 is 18 residues long. V lost 0 bases to trimming and J lost 2 bases; unmatched junction nucleotides: 10. The germline V gene encodes CDR1 LGHNT and CDR2 FRNRAP.

In its sample, this clonotype was seen many times. This rearrangement joins TRBV9 to TRBJ1-1; 7 bases align to TRBD1. The CDR3 is made up of 14 amino acids. Trimming at V came to 4 bases and at J to 1 base, leaving 4 bases not matched to a gene. Germline assignment: CDR1 SGDLS and CDR2 YYNGEE. The CDR3 protein is CASSNDRENTEAFF. CDR3 nucleotides: TGTGCCAGCAGCAATGACAGGGAGAACACTGAAGCTTTCTTT.

V and J are TRBV6-5 and TRBJ1-1; D perhaps matches TRBD1 (5 bases). CDR3 length: 13 residues. Germline V gene sequence: CDR1 MNHEY, CDR2 SVGAGI. Trimming cost V 4 bases and J 8 bases, with 14 bases left between them. CDR3: CASSSGTYLEAFF. The CDR3 DNA is TGTGCCAGCAGTTCCGGGACCTACTTAGAAGCTTTCTTT.

In its sample, this clonotype was seen a few times. The chain has TRBV20-1 and TRBJ2-1; D might be TRBD2 (6 bases). Trimming pared 1 base from V and 7 bases from J, leaving 14 bases between. CDR1 and CDR2 from the germline V gene are DFQATT and SNEGSKA (reference sequence). The CDR3 has 14 residues. CDR3 in DNA: TGCAGTGCTAGAGCGGCTAGCGAGATAAATGAGCAGTTCTTC. As protein: CSARAASEINEQFF.

This clonotype was detected ten times or more. The V and J genes are TRBV5-1 and TRBJ1-4; D is ambiguous. Trimming took 0 bases from V and 6 from J, leaving 6 bases between them. Germline assignment: CDR1 SGHRS and CDR2 YFSETQ. The CDR3 contains 13 residues. CDR3 coding DNA: TGCGCCAGCAGCTTGGATGTAGATGAAAAACTGTTTTTT. It yields the protein CASSLDVDEKLFF.

Turning to this clonotype: This may be a read error: a much more frequent sequence differs by one nucleotide. The CDR3 end shows no conserved phenylalanine or tryptophan, and so a read error is likely. The V call is TRBV6-2 or TRBV6-3, the J call TRBJ2-7, with TRBD2 identical over 8 bases. The germline gives CDR1 MNHEY, CDR2 SVGEGT. The trim removed 5 bases at V and 3 bases at J, leaving 6 bases unmatched. The CDR3 sequence is 14 residues long. The CDR3 region is CASSRGGKLYEQYL. CDR3 bases: TGTGCCAGCAGTCGGGGGGGGAAACTCTACGAGCAGTACCTC.

This clonotype was seen repeatedly, ten times or more. The chain carries TRBV6-2 or TRBV6-3 and TRBJ2-7; 12 bases agree with TRBD2. The CDR3 spans 13 residues. V gave up 6 bases and J gave up 8 bases; unmatched junction bases: 5. Germline assignment: CDR1 MNHEY and CDR2 SVGEGT. CDR3 sequence (DNA): TGTGCCAGCAGACTAGCGGGAGGAACCAAGCAGTACTTC. This gives the protein CASRLAGGTKQYF.

There are many counts of this clonotype. The chain combines TRBV15 with TRBJ1-1; possibly TRBD1 for D (6 bases). This CDR3 is built from 15 residues. Per the germline V gene, CDR1 is LNHNV and CDR2 is YYDKDF (reference sequence). Deletions cut 1 base from V and 5 bases from J, with 14 bases between. The CDR3 region has the DNA TGTGCCACCAGCAGAGGTGGGGGCGCTGGGACTGAAGCTTTCTTT. Its translation: CATSRGGGAGTEAFF.

This clonotype was observed many times. The J gene is TRBJ1-5, the V gene TRBV20-1; D gene uncertain. Germline loops: CDR1 DFQATT, CDR2 SNEGSKA (reference sequence). The CDR3 consists of 13 residues. Trimming left V 0 bases short and J 4 bases short, with 7 bases between. CDR3 sequence: CSARDLRNQPQHF. In nucleotides, the CDR3 is TGCAGTGCTAGAGATCTCCGAAATCAGCCCCAGCATTTT.

In its sample, this clonotype was seen many times. V usage is TRBV20-1 and J usage is TRBJ1-1; 7 nucleotides line up with TRBD1. The CDR3 consists of 16 residues. Trimming cost V 0 bases and J 2 bases; bases outside gene matches: 9. Germline V lookup: CDR1 DFQATT, CDR2 SNEGSKA (reference sequence). The CDR3 sequence: CSARDGRGWANTEAFF. DNA of the CDR3: TGCAGTGCTAGAGATGGCAGGGGGTGGGCCAACACTGAAGCTTTCTTT.

This clonotype was counted between two and nine times. The rearrangement links TRBV10-1 to TRBJ2-1, with TRBD2 matching 7 bases. Unmatched junction bases numbered 15, after V lost 1 base and J lost 9 bases. The CDR3 is made up of 17 amino acids. Germline-derived CDR1 and CDR2 are WNHNN and SYGVQD (reference sequence). The CDR3, as DNA: TGCGCCAGCAGTGAGTATCAGCGGGAAGACTTCAGAGGTGAGCAGTTCTTC. It encodes CASSEYQREDFRGEQFF.

This clonotype was seen only a few times. One base away lies a much larger clone, so this may be a sequencing read error. The V call is TRBV7-6, the J call TRBJ2-1; 9 bases are shared with TRBD2. Looked up from germline, CDR1 is SGHVS and CDR2 is FNYEAQ. The CDR3 contains 15 residues. Trimming took 5 bases from V and 2 from J; bases not matched to a gene: 4. The DNA for the CDR3 is TGTGCCAGCAGCCTTAGCGGGAGCCCCTACAATGAGCAGTTCTTC. Its protein product is CASSLSGSPYNEQFF.